The source of this T cell receptor beta chain is a study of blood T cell repertoires in COVID-19. Study in general: Some COVID-19 samples were acute and others convalescent; all came from the United States, Italy and Spain. T cells, B-cell-depleted T cells, or PBMCs supplied cDNA or gDNA.

In the original workflow: Quantification of nucleated cells was approximated via reference gene primer amplification. Sequenced by immunoSEQ multiplex PCR; TCRdb stores in-frame clones only, minus some. The V and J calls and clone size come from that table; D and trimming were worked out from the DNA. The data show 70,000 to 100,000 clones, less than 90% seen once. There are 14 residues in the CDR3. The trim removed 5 bases at V and 5 bases at J, leaving 8 bases unmatched. From germline, CDR1 is MNHEY and CDR2 SMNVEV (reference sequence). This TCR was sampled from an elderly man with active or convalescent COVID-19. V and J are TRBV27 and TRBJ2-5; 7 bases align to TRBD1. Sequencing was carried out using peripheral blood. CDR3 nucleotide sequence: TGTGCCAGCAGTCCAAATCACAGGGGTGAGACCCAGTACTTC. This sequence encodes CASSPNHRGETQYF.